The 17 T cell receptor beta chains presented below share a single source sample, sequenced in a study of blood T cell repertoires in COVID-19. TCRdb keeps only in-frame clones here, not all; method: immunoSEQ multiplex PCR. The sample includes under 250,000 clones, around 81% of them seen just once. The specimen was PBMCs or T cells enriched from blood (not recorded which). Receptors were obtained from a woman aged 45 to 65 with acute COVID-19.

The chain couples TRBV5-5 to TRBJ1-6; 7 bases match TRBD1. This CDR3 spans 12 amino acids. Per germline, CDR1 SGHKS and CDR2 YYEKEE (reference sequence). V shed 9 bases and J 9 bases; nucleotides not matched to a gene: 6. The CDR3 region has the DNA TGTGCCACAGGACAGGTTACTTCACCCCTCCACTTT. The encoded protein is CATGQVTSPLHF.

The rearrangement joins TRBV29-1 to TRBJ2-7, with TRBD1 matching over 7 bases. Looked up from germline, CDR1 is SQVTM and CDR2 is ANQGSEA. V dropped 4 bases and J dropped 0; count of bases not matched to a gene: 6. The CDR3 covers 14 residues. CDR3 DNA sequence: TGCAGCGTTGTCCCGGGACAGAACTCCTACGAGCAGTACTTC. Amino acid sequence: CSVVPGQNSYEQYF.

This rearrangement joins TRBV15 to TRBJ2-4; 16 bases are a match to TRBD2. CDR3 length: 19 residues. J lost 3 bases, V lost 2 bases, and 7 bases had no gene match. From germline, CDR1 is LNHNV and CDR2 YYDKDF (reference sequence). CDR3 amino acids: CATSRSGLAGGPGKNIQYF. CDR3 in DNA: TGTGCCACCAGCAGATCGGGACTAGCGGGAGGGCCAGGCAAAAACATTCAGTACTTC.

This chain connects TRBV7-2 to TRBJ1-1; TRBD1 is a possible D gene (5 bases). V was pared by 1 base and J by 6 bases, with 15 bases between. The CDR3 loop spans 15 amino acids. The germline gives CDR1 SGHTA, CDR2 FQGNSA. The CDR3 reads CASSLDPGVKAEAFF. For the CDR3, the DNA is TGTGCCAGCAGCTTAGATCCGGGGGTGAAGGCTGAAGCTTTCTTT.

The chain links TRBV19 to TRBJ2-3; 8 positions match TRBD1. The CDR3 runs to 14 residues. In germline, CDR1 is LNHDA, CDR2 SQIVND (reference sequence). The J segment lost 6 bases and the V segment lost 3 bases, leaving 5 bases of the junction unmatched. Here the CDR3 reads CASSIQGAVDTQYF. Written as DNA, the CDR3 is TGTGCCAGTAGTATTCAGGGGGCGGTTGATACGCAGTATTTT.

V and J are TRBV7-2 and TRBJ2-3; 8 bases line up with TRBD2. The CDR3 is made up of 18 amino acids. The germline V gene encodes CDR1 SGHTA and CDR2 FQGNSA. J was trimmed by 7 bases and V by 1 base; bases with no gene match: 16. CDR3 amino acids: CASSLGTAGGPSGNTQYF. CDR3 in DNA: TGTGCCAGCAGCTTAGGGACGGCGGGGGGACCCTCGGGGAATACGCAGTATTTT.

The rearrangement joins TRBV28 to TRBJ1-1, with D possibly being TRBD1 (6 bases). V was shortened by 5 bases and J by 6 bases, with 19 bases between the two germline ends. This CDR3 is built from 15 residues. Germline V lookup: CDR1 MDHEN, CDR2 SYDVKM. CDR3 residues: CASSRPGHSGPEAFF. In nucleotides, the CDR3 is TGTGCCAGCAGTCGCCCGGGACACTCAGGCCCTGAAGCTTTCTTT.

The J gene is TRBJ2-3, the V gene TRBV7-9; TRBD2 aligns across 11 bases. CDR3 length: 16 amino acids. CDR1 is SEHNR, CDR2 FQNEAQ, per germline (reference sequence). After removal of 6 bases from V and 4 bases from J, the junction contained 9 bases not matched to a gene. The CDR3 bases are TGTGCCAGCAGTCGACATAGCGGGGGGGCCTCAGATACGCAGTATTTT. It is translated as CASSRHSGGASDTQYF. The full variable domain, with the rest looked up from reference TRBV7-9 and TRBJ2-3, is DTGVSQNPRHKITKRGQNVTFRCDPISEHNRLYWYRQTLGQGPEFLTYFQNEAQLEKSRLLSDRFSAERPKGSFSTLEIQRTEQGDSAMYLCASSRHSGGASDTQYFGPGTRLTVL.

The J gene is TRBJ1-4, the V gene TRBV4-3; the D is unclear. Trimming stripped 2 bases from V and 2 bases from J, with 15 bases between. Germline CDR1 LGHNA, CDR2 YSLEER. The length of the CDR3 is 17 residues. Here the CDR3 reads CASSQLRGVRTNEKLFF. The CDR3 DNA reads as TGCGCCAGCAGCCAATTGCGGGGAGTTCGGACTAATGAAAAACTGTTTTTT.

CDR3 in DNA: TGTGCCAGCAGTCGGCCGACAGGGAACCCTGGAAACACCATATATTTT. Encoded protein: CASSRPTGNPGNTIYF. The chain is built from TRBV28 and TRBJ1-3, with TRBD1 matching over 7 bases. This CDR3 is built from 16 residues. Germline V gene lookup returns CDR1 MDHEN and CDR2 SYDVKM. The V and J ends lost 5 bases and 2 bases, in that order; junction bases with no gene match: 9.

The chain links TRBV28 to TRBJ2-2; the D gene is possibly TRBD2 (6 bases). Germline V gene sequence: CDR1 MDHEN, CDR2 SYDVKM. Trimming shortened V by 11 bases and J by 5 bases, and 15 bases separated the two germline ends. This CDR3 is 13 amino acids long. CDR3 loop: CAVAGLSTGELFF. For the CDR3, the DNA is TGTGCCGTCGCGGGGCTAAGTACCGGGGAGCTGTTTTTT.

The chain has TRBV9 and TRBJ1-4; 10 nucleotides agree with TRBD1. The CDR3 is 16 amino acids. Trimming at V came to 4 bases and at J to 6 bases, leaving 9 bases not matched to a gene. Germline assignment: CDR1 SGDLS and CDR2 YYNGEE. For the CDR3, the DNA is TGTGCCAGCAGCCCTGGGGACAGGGGATCTTATGAAAAACTGTTTTTT. This codes for CASSPGDRGSYEKLFF. The complete variable domain, with remaining parts taken from reference TRBV9 and TRBJ1-4, reads DSGVTQTPKHLITATGQRVTLRCSPRSGDLSVYWYQQSLDQGLQFLIQYYNGEERAKGNILERFSAQQFPDLHSELNLSSLELGDSALYFCASSPGDRGSYEKLFFGSGTQLSVL.

J is TRBJ1-2 and V is TRBV6-5; TRBD1 aligns across 7 bases. The junction had 6 bases not matched to a gene; V was cut back by 4 bases and J by 4 bases. Per the germline V gene, CDR1 is MNHEY and CDR2 is SVGAGI. This CDR3 is 14 amino acids long. CDR3 protein: CASSLGPGGYGYTF. The DNA for the CDR3 is TGTGCCAGCAGTTTAGGGCCAGGGGGCTATGGCTACACCTTC.

This rearrangement joins TRBV7-9 to TRBJ1-4; D unresolved. Trimming removed 1 base at V and 6 bases at J, with 12 bases between. CDR1 SEHNR and CDR2 FQNEAQ come from the germline V gene (reference sequence). This CDR3 region has 15 residues. In DNA, the CDR3 is TGTGCCAGCAGCTTAGAAGCCGGGGATTATGAAAAACTGTTTTTT. It translates to CASSLEAGDYEKLFF.

The gene calls are TRBV7-2 and TRBJ2-7; 9 positions agree with TRBD2. The CDR3 totals 15 residues. CDR1 and CDR2 (germline): SGHTA, FQGNSA. Trimming cost V 2 bases and J 5 bases; bases outside gene matches: 7. CDR3 loop: CASSLTSGLRNEQYF. CDR3 nucleotides: TGTGCCAGCAGCTTAACTAGCGGGTTAAGAAACGAGCAGTACTTC.

V gene TRBV6-2 or TRBV6-3 combines with J gene TRBJ2-5, with 7 bases identical to TRBD2. Losses at the gene ends were 4 bases for V and 5 bases for J; bases not matched to a gene: 16. The CDR3 is 17 residues long. Germline assignment: CDR1 MNHEY and CDR2 SVGEGT. CDR3 amino acids: CASSSLLAETLRETQYF. The CDR3 coding sequence is TGTGCCAGCAGTTCCCTCCTAGCGGAGACTTTAAGGGAGACCCAGTACTTC.

The genes are TRBV15 and TRBJ2-3, with 14 bases fitting TRBD2. V shed 1 base, J shed 3 bases, and the junction held 6 bases outside the gene matches. The CDR3 contains 18 residues. From germline, CDR1 is LNHNV and CDR2 YYDKDF (reference sequence). The CDR3 region has the DNA TGTGCCACCAGCAGAGGGACTAGCGGGAGGTTAGGAACAGATACGCAGTATTTT. Translated, it gives CATSRGTSGRLGTDTQYF.